These T cell receptor beta chains were read from a single sample in a study of shared T cell receptors in the human thymus. Repertoires were generated with immunoSEQ multiplex PCR, while TCRdb's copy carries only in-frame clones and drops some. The repertoire holds 540,000 or so clones, with about 84% as singletons. A further study also used this sample, focusing on human thymus T cells.

Material for sequencing was thymocytes. Receptors originate from a boy under two years old with a congenital heart defect. Both conserved end residues are part of each CDR3. The order of the fields is clone size, CDR3 length, J gene, D gene, V gene, CDR3 protein, CDR3 DNA. A D gene is named only where the DNA matches it firmly. Clone size appears in some rows only: once, few, many, or a class for an expanded clone.

. 17 TRBJ2-1 . TRBV23-1 CASTAEGTGDSYNEQFF TGCGCCAGCACCGCAGAAGGAACGGGAGACTCCTACAATGAGCAGTTCTTC
. 13 TRBJ2-7 . TRBV2 CASSDSGLYEQYF TGTGCCAGCAGTGATAGTGGGCTCTACGAGCAGTACTTC
. 15 TRBJ1-4 . TRBV7-8 CASRGTLQVDEKLFF TGTGCCAGCAGGGGGACACTCCAGGTGGATGAAAAACTGTTTTTT
. 14 TRBJ2-2 . TRBV21-1 CASNGKRGAGELFF TGTGCCAGCAATGGAAAAAGGGGCGCCGGGGAGCTGTTTTTT
. 14 TRBJ2-2 TRBD1 TRBV30 CAWDRDSYTGELFF TGTGCCTGGGACCGGGACAGTTACACCGGGGAGCTGTTTTTT
. 17 TRBJ2-1 TRBD1 TRBV11-3 CASSLGPGGQGNNEQFF TGTGCCAGCAGCTTAGGTCCGGGGGGACAGGGGAACAATGAGCAGTTCTTC
. 16 TRBJ2-7 TRBD2 TRBV5-6 CASSPPGLVAGYEQYF TGTGCCAGCAGCCCGCCCGGATTAGTAGCGGGTTACGAGCAGTACTTC
. 16 TRBJ1-6 . TRBV4-2 CASSQEGTGLNSPLHF TGTGCCAGCAGCCAAGAGGGCACAGGGCTTAATTCACCCCTCCACTTT
few 17 TRBJ2-7 . TRBV21-1 CASSPPGTSGESYEQYF TGTGCCAGCAGCCCCCCGGGGACTAGCGGGGAATCCTACGAGCAGTACTTC
. 16 TRBJ2-7 TRBD2 TRBV7-9 CASSQPESSGYYEQYF TGTGCCAGCAGCCAGCCGGAGTCTAGCGGGTACTACGAGCAGTACTTC
once 17 TRBJ2-1 TRBD2 TRBV4-2 CASSQDRSGRGYNEQFF TGTGCCAGCAGCCAAGATCGGAGCGGGAGAGGCTACAATGAGCAGTTCTTC
. 14 TRBJ2-3 . TRBV5-1 CASSLGVAGDTQYF TGCGCCAGCAGCTTGGGAGTTGCGGGAGATACGCAGTATTTT
. 12 TRBJ1-2 . TRBV7-2 CAIPCANYGYTF TGTGCCATCCCATGCGCTAACTATGGCTACACCTTC
few 18 TRBJ1-3 . TRBV4-3 CASSQDFPGGRPGNTIYF TGCGCCAGCAGCCAAGATTTTCCCGGGGGACGGCCCGGAAACACCATATATTTT
. 13 TRBJ2-7 . TRBV7-2 CASSHPGTYEQYF TGTGCCAGCAGTCACCCCGGGACCTACGAGCAGTACTTC
few 16 TRBJ2-3 . TRBV4-3 CASSQDTRLATDTQYF TGCGCCAGCAGCCAAGATACGCGGCTAGCGACGGATACGCAGTATTTT
. 11 TRBJ2-7 TRBD1 TRBV28 CASSHTGGVFF TGTGCCAGCAGCCATACAGGGGGAGTTTTCTTC